The entry that follows covers one T cell receptor beta chain sequence. The sample belongs to a study of blood T cell repertoires in COVID-19. Study at large: The United States, Italy and Spain were the sources of the acute and convalescent COVID-19 samples. PBMCs, B-cell-depleted T cells, or T cells provided the cDNA or gDNA that made up the material.

CDR1 and CDR2 from the germline V gene are SGHDT and YYEEEE. This CDR3 is 14 amino acids long. The V end lost 3 bases, the J end lost 1 base, and 9 bases lay between the germline ends. In the original workflow: Reference gene primer amplification gave estimated nucleated cell counts. Libraries were prepared by immunoSEQ multiplex PCR; TCRdb keeps only in-frame clonotypes and omits some of them. V, J and clone size derive from that table, while D and trimming were established from the DNA sequence. The table records roughly 150,000 clones, over 65% of them present only once. V and J are TRBV5-6 and TRBJ2-3; D is possibly TRBD1 (5 bases). The sample comprised peripheral blood. The clonotype originates from a man aged 60 to 69 with acute or convalescent COVID-19. As DNA, the CDR3 is TGTGCCAGCAGCTGGGGCGGCGGCACAGATACGCAGTATTTT. As protein: CASSWGGGTDTQYF.